The 13 T cell receptor beta chains below come from one sample, sequenced in a study of blood T cells in healthy people across ages. Together with a sample-barcoded 5' primer, a J-beta primer mix was included in a second PCR lasting roughly 6 to 12 cycles. TCRdb fed the 5' RACE reads into MiXCR, producing one record per CDR3 protein. The sample contains about 680,000 distinct CDR3 sequences, over 45% of which appear only once. Sequences were obtained from blood. The receptors shown here come from a woman in her fifties or sixties in good health.

The rearrangement joins TRBV18 to TRBJ2-3, with 8 bases matching TRBD1. The V gene's germline CDR1 is KGHSH and CDR2 LQKENI. This CDR3 is built from 14 residues. The V and J ends lost 3 bases and 9 bases, in that order; junction bases with no gene match: 8. As DNA, the CDR3 is TGTGCCAGCTCACCCGGACAGGGTATTGAGACGCAGTATTTT. It translates to CASSPGQGIETQYF.

This clonotype was detected only a few times. The chain combines TRBV18 with TRBJ2-6; D is perhaps TRBD1 or TRBD2 (5 bases each). The CDR3 has 17 amino acids. V was clipped by 2 bases and J by 4 bases, with 15 bases between them. Germline V gives CDR1 KGHSH, CDR2 LQKENI. The CDR3 loop reads CASSPTGSDFGANVLTF. CDR3 nucleotides: TGTGCCAGCTCACCAACAGGCTCGGACTTCGGGGCCAACGTCCTGACTTTC. The full variable domain, in which reference TRBV18 and TRBJ2-6 provide the parts outside the CDR3, is NAGVMQNPRHLVRRRGQEARLRCSPMKGHSHVYWYRQLPEEGLKFMVYLQKENIIDESGMPKERFSAEFPKEGPSILRIQQVVRGDSAAYFCASSPTGSDFGANVLTFGAGSRLTVL.

V and J are TRBV5-1 and TRBJ2-3, with 7 bases aligning to TRBD2. The CDR3 extends over 16 amino acids. The germline gives CDR1 SGHRS, CDR2 YFSETQ. Losses at the gene ends were 0 bases for V and 3 bases for J; bases not matched to a gene: 7. The CDR3 region has the DNA TGCGCCAGCAGCTTGGCCCCTAGCGGAGCTACAGATACGCAGTATTTT. The encoded protein is CASSLAPSGATDTQYF.

CDR3 amino acids: CSARDGASGLETQYF. CDR3 bases: TGCAGTGCTAGAGATGGGGCTAGCGGGTTAGAGACCCAGTACTTC. J is TRBJ2-5 and V is TRBV20-1; 8 nucleotides align to TRBD2. The V and J ends lost 0 bases and 4 bases, in that order; junction bases with no gene match: 7. Germline CDR1 and CDR2: DFQATT and SNEGSKA (reference sequence). This CDR3 has 15 amino acids.

This clonotype occurred a few times. The CDR3 nucleotides are TGTGCCAGCAGCTCGGGACTAGCGGGAGTCCACGAGCAGTACTTC. It translates to CASSSGLAGVHEQYF. The chain recombines TRBV7-2 with TRBJ2-7, with 14 bases fitting TRBD2. The CDR3 is made up of 15 amino acids. CDR1 is SGHTA, CDR2 FQGNSA, per germline. Losses at the gene ends were 4 bases for V and 5 bases for J; bases not matched to a gene: 4.

This rearrangement joins TRBV7-2 to TRBJ2-1; D may correspond to TRBD1 or TRBD2 (5 bases each). The assigned J gene may be wrong: the sequence end matches TRBJ2-7 better. CDR1 is SGHTA, CDR2 FQGNSA, per germline. The CDR3 is 13 residues long. In DNA, the CDR3 is TGTGCCAGCAGGGGGACGGATCACAATGAGCAGTACTTC. Encoded protein: CASRGTDHNEQYF.

J is TRBJ1-2 and V is TRBV30, with D tentatively TRBD1 (6 bases). Per germline, CDR1 GTSNPN and CDR2 SVGIG (reference sequence). The CDR3 sequence is 12 residues long. The V gene lost 2 bases and the J gene lost 4 bases, with 8 bases spanning the gap. The CDR3 sequence is CAWSSGVYGYTF. Written as DNA, the CDR3 is TGTGCCTGGAGTTCAGGGGTCTATGGCTACACCTTC.

A word on this clonotype: This sequence may be a read error, since a much larger clone differs from it by one base. The rearrangement uses TRBV12-3 or TRBV12-4 and TRBJ2-3; D unresolved. This CDR3 spans 12 amino acids. The CDR3 sequence: CACSQITDTQYF. In DNA, the CDR3 is TGTGCCTGCAGTCAGATTACAGATACGCAGTATTTT.

The V and J genes are TRBV6-2 or TRBV6-3 and TRBJ2-4, with D perhaps being TRBD1 or TRBD2 (5 bases each). Per germline, CDR1 MNHEY and CDR2 SVGEGT. The CDR3 totals 14 residues. Trimming cost V 6 bases and J 0 bases, with 9 bases left between them. In DNA form, the CDR3 reads TGTGCCAGCAGCGGTGGGACAGCCAAAAACATTCAGTACTTC. Translation gives CASSGGTAKNIQYF.

This clonotype was seen only a few times. The rearrangement uses TRBV7-2 and TRBJ2-1; no clear D. In germline, CDR1 is SGHTA, CDR2 FQGNSA. V lost 5 bases and J 2 bases, leaving 16 bases between the germline ends. The CDR3 totals 16 residues. CDR3 bases: TGTGCCAGCAGCCCGCAAAGGTCCCCAGCCTACAATGAGCAGTTCTTC. Residues: CASSPQRSPAYNEQFF.

CDR3 in amino acids: CASSPGSFSYNEQFF. DNA for the CDR3: TGTGCCAGCAGCCCGGGGTCCTTCTCCTACAATGAGCAGTTCTTC. The chain is built from TRBV9 and TRBJ2-1; D possibly corresponds to TRBD2 (5 bases). CDR1 and CDR2 from the germline V gene are SGDLS and YYNGEE. Deletions cut 4 bases from V and 0 bases from J, with 11 bases between. CDR3 length: 15 residues.

The CDR3 DNA is TGTGCCAGCAGCTTAGTCCGACTTTATTTAGCGGGAGGGCCCCGTGAGCAGTTCTTC. It encodes CASSLVRLYLAGGPREQFF. This chain links TRBV7-2 with TRBJ2-1; 11 bases are shared with TRBD2. Germline V CDR1 and CDR2: SGHTA, FQGNSA. The CDR3 runs 19 residues. With 1 base clipped from V and 9 bases from J, the junction kept 17 bases outside the gene matches.

The V and J genes are TRBV27 and TRBJ2-6; D not certain. Germline CDR1 MNHEY, CDR2 SMNVEV (reference sequence). Trimming shortened V by 3 bases and J by 3 bases, and 9 bases separated the two germline ends. This CDR3 is built from 15 residues. CDR3 coding DNA: TGTGCCAGCAGTTTTTCGACAAGTGGGGCCAACGTCCTGACTTTC. Translated: CASSFSTSGANVLTF.